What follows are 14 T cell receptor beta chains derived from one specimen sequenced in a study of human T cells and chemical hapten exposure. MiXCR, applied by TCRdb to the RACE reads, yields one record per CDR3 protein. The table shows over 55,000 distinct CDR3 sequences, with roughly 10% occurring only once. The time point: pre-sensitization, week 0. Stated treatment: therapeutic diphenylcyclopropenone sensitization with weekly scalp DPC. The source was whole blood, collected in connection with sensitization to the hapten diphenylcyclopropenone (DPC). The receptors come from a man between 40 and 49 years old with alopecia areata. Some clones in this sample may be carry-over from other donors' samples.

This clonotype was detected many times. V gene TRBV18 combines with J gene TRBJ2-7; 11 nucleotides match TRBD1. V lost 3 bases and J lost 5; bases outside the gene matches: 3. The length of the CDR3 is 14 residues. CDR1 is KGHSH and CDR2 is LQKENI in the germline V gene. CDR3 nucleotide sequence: TGTGCCAGCTCACCTGGGACAGGGGGTGACGAGCAGTACTTC. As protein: CASSPGTGGDEQYF.

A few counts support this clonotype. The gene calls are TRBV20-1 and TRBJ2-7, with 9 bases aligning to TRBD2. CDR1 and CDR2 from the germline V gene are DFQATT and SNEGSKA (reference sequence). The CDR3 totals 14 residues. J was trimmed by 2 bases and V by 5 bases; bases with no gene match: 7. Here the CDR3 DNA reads TGCAGTGCTCTAGTCGCTAGCGGGACCTACGAGCAGTACTTC. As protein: CSALVASGTYEQYF.

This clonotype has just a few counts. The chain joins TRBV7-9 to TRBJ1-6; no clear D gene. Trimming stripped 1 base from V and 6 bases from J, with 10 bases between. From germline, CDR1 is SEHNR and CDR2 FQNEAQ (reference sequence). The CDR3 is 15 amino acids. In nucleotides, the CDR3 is TGTGCCAGCAGCTTAGAGTCACTTAGTAATTCACCCCTCCACTTT. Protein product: CASSLESLSNSPLHF.

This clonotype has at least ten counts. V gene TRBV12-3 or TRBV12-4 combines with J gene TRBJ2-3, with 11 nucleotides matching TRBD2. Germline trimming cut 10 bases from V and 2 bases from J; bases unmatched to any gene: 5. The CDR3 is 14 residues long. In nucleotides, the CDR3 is TGTGCCATCCTAGCGGGGGGATTCACAGATACGCAGTATTTT. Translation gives CAILAGGFTDTQYF.

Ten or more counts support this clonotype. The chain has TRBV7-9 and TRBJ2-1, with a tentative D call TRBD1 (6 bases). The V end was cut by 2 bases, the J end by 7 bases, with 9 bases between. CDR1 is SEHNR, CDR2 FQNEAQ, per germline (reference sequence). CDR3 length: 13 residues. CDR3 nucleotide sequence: TGTGCCAGCAGCTTAATAGGGGGTAATGAGCAGTTCTTC. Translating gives CASSLIGGNEQFF.

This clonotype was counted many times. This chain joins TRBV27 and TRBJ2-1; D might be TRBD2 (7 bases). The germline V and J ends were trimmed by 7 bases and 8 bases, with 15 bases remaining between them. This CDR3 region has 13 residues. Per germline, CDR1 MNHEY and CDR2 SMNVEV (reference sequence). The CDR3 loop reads CASTGGATDEQFF. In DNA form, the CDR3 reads TGTGCCAGCACGGGGGGCGCGACCGATGAGCAGTTCTTC.

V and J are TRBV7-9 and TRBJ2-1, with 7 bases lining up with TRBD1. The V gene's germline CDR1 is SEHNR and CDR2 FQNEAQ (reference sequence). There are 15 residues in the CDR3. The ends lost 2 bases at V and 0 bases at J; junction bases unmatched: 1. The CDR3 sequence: CASSLTGASYNEQFF. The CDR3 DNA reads TGTGCCAGCAGCTTAACAGGGGCCTCCTACAATGAGCAGTTCTTC. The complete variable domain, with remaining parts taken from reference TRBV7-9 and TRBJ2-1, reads DTGVSQNPRHKITKRGQNVTFRCDPISEHNRLYWYRQTLGQGPEFLTYFQNEAQLEKSRLLSDRFSAERPKGSFSTLEIQRTEQGDSAMYLCASSLTGASYNEQFFGPGTRLTVL.

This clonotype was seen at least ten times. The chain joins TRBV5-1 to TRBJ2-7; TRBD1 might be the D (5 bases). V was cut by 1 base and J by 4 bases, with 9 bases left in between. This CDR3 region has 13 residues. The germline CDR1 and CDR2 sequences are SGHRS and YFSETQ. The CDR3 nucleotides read TGCGCCAGCAGCTTGAAGGGGTTTTACGAGCAGTACTTC. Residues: CASSLKGFYEQYF.

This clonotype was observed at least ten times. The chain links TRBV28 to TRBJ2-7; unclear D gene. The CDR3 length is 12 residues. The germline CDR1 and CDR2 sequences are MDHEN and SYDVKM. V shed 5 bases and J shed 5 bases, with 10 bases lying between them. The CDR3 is CASSLWRDEQYF. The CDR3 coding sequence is TGTGCCAGCAGTCTGTGGAGAGACGAGCAGTACTTC. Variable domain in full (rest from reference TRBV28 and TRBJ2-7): DVKVTQSSRYLVKRTGEKVFLECVQDMDHENMFWYRQDPGLGLRLIYFSYDVKMKEKGDIPEGYSVSREKKERFSLILESASTNQTSMYLCASSLWRDEQYFGPGTRLTVT.

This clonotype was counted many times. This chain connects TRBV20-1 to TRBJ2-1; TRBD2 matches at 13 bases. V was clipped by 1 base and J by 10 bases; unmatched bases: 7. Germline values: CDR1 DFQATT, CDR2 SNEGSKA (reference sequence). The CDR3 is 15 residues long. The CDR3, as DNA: TGCAGTGCTAGAGCCCCGACTAGCGGGGGGCCGGAGCAGTTCTTC. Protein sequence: CSARAPTSGGPEQFF.

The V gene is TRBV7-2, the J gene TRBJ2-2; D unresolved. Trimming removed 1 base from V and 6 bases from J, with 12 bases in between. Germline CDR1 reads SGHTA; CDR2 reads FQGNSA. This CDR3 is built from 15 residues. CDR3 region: CASSLGGTNAGELFF. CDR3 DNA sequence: TGTGCCAGCAGCTTAGGCGGAACCAACGCCGGGGAGCTGTTTTTT. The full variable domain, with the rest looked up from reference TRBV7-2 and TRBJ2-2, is GAGVSQSPSNKVTEKGKDVELRCDPISGHTALYWYRQSLGQGLEFLIYFQGNSAPDKSGLPSDRFSAERTGGSVSTLTIQRTQQEDSAVYLCASSLGGTNAGELFFGEGSRLTVL.

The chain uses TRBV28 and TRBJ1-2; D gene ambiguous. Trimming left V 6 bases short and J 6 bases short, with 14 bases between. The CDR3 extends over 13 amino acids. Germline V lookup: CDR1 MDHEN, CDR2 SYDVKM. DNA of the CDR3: TGTGCCAGCAGGGACTCGTGGGTAAATGGCTACACCTTC. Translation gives CASRDSWVNGYTF.

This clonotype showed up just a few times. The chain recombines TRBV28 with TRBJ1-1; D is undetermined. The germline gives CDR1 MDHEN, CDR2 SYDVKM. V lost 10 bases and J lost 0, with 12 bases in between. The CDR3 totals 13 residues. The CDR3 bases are TGTGCCACTGAGTCCAACATGAACACTGAAGCTTTCTTT. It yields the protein CATESNMNTEAFF.

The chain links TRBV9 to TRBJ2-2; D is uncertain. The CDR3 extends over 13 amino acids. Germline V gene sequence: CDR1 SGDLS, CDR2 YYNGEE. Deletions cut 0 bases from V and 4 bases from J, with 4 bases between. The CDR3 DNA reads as TGTGCCAGCAGCGTAGGAGGCACCGGGGAGCTGTTTTTT. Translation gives CASSVGGTGELFF.